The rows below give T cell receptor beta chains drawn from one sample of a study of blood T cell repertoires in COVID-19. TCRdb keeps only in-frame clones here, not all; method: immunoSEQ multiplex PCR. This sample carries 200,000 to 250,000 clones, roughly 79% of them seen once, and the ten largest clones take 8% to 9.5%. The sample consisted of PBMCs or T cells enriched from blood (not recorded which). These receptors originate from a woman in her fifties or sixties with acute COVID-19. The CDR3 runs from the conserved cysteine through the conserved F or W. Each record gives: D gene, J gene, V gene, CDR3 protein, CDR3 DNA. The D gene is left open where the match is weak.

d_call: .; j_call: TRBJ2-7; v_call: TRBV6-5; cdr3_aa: CASSPTFRISYEQYF; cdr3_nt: TGTGCCAGCAGCCCCACGTTCAGGATCTCCTACGAGCAGTACTTC
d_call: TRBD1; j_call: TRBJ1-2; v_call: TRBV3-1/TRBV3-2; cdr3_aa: CASSSGGTGFGYTF; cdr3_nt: TGTGCCAGCAGCTCCGGGGGGACAGGCTTTGGCTACACCTTC
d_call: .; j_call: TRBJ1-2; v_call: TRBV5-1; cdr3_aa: CASSVTRGTGYTF; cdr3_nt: TGCGCCAGCAGCGTCACGAGGGGGACCGGCTACACCTTC
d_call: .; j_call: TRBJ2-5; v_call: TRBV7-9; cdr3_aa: CASSYRGSETQYF; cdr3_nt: TGTGCCAGCAGCTACAGAGGGTCAGAGACCCAGTACTTC
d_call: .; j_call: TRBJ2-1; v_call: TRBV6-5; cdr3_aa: CASIPSSYNEQFF; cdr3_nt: TGTGCCAGCATCCCTAGCTCCTACAATGAGCAGTTCTTC
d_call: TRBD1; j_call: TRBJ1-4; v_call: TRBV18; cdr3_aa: CASSEQGVGEKLFF; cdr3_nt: TGTGCCAGCTCAGAACAGGGGGTCGGTGAAAAACTGTTTTTT
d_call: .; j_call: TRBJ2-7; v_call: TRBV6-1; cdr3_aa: CASSELPARSYEQYF; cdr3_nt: TGTGCCAGCAGTGAATTACCCGCTAGGTCCTACGAGCAGTACTTC
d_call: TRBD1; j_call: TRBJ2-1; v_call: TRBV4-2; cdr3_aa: CASSQRTGTGEANEQFF; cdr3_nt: TGTGCCAGCAGCCAACGTACCGGGACAGGTGAAGCCAATGAGCAGTTCTTC
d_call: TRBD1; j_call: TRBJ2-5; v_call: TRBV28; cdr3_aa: CASTPGQGQETQYF; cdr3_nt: TGTGCCAGCACGCCGGGACAGGGGCAAGAGACCCAGTACTTC
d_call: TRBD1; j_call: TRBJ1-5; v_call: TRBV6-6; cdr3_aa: CASLEPGQGSHQPQHF; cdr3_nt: TGTGCCAGTCTCGAGCCGGGACAGGGGAGTCATCAGCCCCAGCATTTT
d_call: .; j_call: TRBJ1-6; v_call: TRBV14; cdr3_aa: CASSQETAPLHF; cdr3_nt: TGTGCCAGCAGCCAAGAAACGGCACCCCTCCACTTT